The TCR beta chain under discussion was sequenced for a study of response to subunit inactivated influenza vaccine. CDR1 and CDR2 from the germline V gene are KGHSH and LQKENI. V was cut by 2 bases and J by 2 bases, with 9 bases left in between. The CDR3 length is 14 residues. TCRdb re-derived calls from the RT-PCR reads in MiXCR, one entry per CDR3 protein. The table includes fewer than 800,000 distinct CDR3 sequences, 15% to 17% detected once. Whole-study findings and limits: The authors offered the suggestion that each seasonal influenza vaccination recruits few new T cells.

A remark on this clonotype: Its antigen is not known.

The input for sequencing was PBMCs from blood, taken 11 to 12 days after vaccination. The receptor was isolated from a man between 50 and 59 years old who received an inactivated influenza vaccine. The rearrangement joins TRBV18 to TRBJ1-2; D is uncertain. The CDR3 DNA is TGTGCCAGCTCACCATACGGATCCAACTATGGCTACACCTTC. It translates to CASSPYGSNYGYTF.